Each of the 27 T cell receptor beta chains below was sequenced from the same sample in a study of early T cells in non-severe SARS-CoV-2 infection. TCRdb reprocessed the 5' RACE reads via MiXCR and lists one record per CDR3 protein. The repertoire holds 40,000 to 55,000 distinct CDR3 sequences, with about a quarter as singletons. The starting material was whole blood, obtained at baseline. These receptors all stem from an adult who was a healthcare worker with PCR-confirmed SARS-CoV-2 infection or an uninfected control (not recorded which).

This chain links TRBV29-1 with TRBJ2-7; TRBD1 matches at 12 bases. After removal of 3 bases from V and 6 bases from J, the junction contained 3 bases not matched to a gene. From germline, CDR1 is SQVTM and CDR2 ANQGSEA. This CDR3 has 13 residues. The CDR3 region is CSVEGQGAAEQYF. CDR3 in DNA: TGCAGCGTTGAGGGACAGGGGGCTGCCGAGCAGTACTTC.

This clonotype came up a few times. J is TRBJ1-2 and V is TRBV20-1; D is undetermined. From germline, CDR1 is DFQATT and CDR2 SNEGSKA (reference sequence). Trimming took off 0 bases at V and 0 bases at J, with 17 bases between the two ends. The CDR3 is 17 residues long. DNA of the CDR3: TGCAGTGCTAGAGATAGGATGGGAACGGAGACTAACTATGGCTACACCTTC. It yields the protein CSARDRMGTETNYGYTF.

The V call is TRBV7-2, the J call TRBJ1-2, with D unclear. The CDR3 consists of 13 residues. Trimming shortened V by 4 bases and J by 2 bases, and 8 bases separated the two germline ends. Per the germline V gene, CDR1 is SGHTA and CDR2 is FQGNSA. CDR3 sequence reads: CASSSPANYGYTF. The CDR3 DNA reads TGTGCCAGCAGCTCACCGGCCAACTATGGCTACACCTTC.

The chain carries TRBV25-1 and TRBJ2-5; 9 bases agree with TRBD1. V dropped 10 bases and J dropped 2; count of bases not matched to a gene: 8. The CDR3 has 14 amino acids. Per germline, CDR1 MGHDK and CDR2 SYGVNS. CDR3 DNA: TGTGCCACTCGGGACAGGGCCTTTCAAGAGACCCAGTACTTC. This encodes CATRDRAFQETQYF.

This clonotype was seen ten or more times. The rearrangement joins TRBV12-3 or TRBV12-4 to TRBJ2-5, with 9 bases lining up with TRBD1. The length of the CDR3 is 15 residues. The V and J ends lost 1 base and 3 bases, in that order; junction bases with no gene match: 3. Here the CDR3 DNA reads TGTGCCAGCAGTTTAGACAGGGGGCGCGAAGAGACCCAGTACTTC. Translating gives CASSLDRGREETQYF.

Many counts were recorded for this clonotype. The CDR3 DNA sequence: TGTGCCAGCTCGCCGACAGCGAACACTGAAGCTTTCTTT. Encoded protein: CASSPTANTEAFF. The genes are TRBV18 and TRBJ1-1, with a weak D call TRBD1 (5 bases). V was shortened by 6 bases and J by 1 base, with 9 bases between the two germline ends. CDR1 KGHSH and CDR2 LQKENI come from the germline V gene. The CDR3 is 13 residues long.

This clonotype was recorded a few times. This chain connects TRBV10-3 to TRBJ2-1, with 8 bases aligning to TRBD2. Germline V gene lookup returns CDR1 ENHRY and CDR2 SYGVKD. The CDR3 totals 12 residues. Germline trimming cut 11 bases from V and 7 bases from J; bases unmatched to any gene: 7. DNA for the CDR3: TGTGCCGCGGGAGGTGCAGCGAATGAGCAGTTCTTC. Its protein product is CAAGGAANEQFF.

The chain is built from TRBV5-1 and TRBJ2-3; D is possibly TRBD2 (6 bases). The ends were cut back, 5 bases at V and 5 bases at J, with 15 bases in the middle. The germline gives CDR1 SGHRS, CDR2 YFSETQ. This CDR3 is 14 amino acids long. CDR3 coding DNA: TGCGCCAGCAGTCACGGGGGAGCTGTAGATACGCAGTATTTT. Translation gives CASSHGGAVDTQYF.

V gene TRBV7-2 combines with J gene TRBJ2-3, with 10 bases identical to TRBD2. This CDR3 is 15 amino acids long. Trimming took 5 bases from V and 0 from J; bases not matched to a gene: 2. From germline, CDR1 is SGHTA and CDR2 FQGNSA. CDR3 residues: CASSPGLASTDTQYF. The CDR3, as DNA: TGTGCCAGCAGCCCGGGACTAGCGAGCACAGATACGCAGTATTTT. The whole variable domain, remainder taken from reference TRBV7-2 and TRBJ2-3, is GAGVSQSPSNKVTEKGKDVELRCDPISGHTALYWYRQSLGQGLEFLIYFQGNSAPDKSGLPSDRFSAERTGGSVSTLTIQRTQQEDSAVYLCASSPGLASTDTQYFGPGTRLTVL.

The CDR3 sequence is CASSERRATGELFF. DNA of the CDR3: TGTGCCAGCAGTGAACGCAGGGCCACCGGGGAGCTGTTTTTT. The J gene is TRBJ2-2, the V gene TRBV2; a possible D gene is TRBD1 (5 bases). The CDR3 loop spans 14 amino acids. Looked up from germline, CDR1 is SNHLY and CDR2 is FYNNEI. V lost 2 bases to trimming and J lost 4 bases, with 8 bases between them.

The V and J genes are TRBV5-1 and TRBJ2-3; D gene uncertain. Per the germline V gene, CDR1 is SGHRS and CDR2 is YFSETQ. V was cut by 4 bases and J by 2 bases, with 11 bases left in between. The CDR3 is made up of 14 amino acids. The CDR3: CASSHGLVTDTQYF. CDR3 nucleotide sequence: TGCGCCAGCAGCCATGGTCTGGTCACAGATACGCAGTATTTT.

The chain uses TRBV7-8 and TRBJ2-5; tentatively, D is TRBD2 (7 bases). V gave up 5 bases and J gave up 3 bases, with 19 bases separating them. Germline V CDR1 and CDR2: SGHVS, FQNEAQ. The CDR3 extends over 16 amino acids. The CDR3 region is CASSTRDRGAKETQYF. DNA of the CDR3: TGTGCCAGCAGCACCCGGGACCGGGGGGCGAAAGAGACCCAGTACTTC. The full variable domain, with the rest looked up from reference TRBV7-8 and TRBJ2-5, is GAGVSQSPRYKVAKRGQDVALRCDPISGHVSLFWYQQALGQGPEFLTYFQNEAQLDKSGLPSDRFFAERPEGSVSTLKIQRTQQEDSAVYLCASSTRDRGAKETQYFGPGTRLLVL.

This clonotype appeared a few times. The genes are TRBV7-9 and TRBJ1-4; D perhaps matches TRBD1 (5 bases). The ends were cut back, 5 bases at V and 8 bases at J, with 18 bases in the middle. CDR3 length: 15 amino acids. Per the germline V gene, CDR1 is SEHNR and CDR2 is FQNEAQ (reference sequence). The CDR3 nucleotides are TGTGCCAGCAGCCCTGGGCTGCAGGGAGAGGAAAAACTGTTTTTT. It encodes CASSPGLQGEEKLFF. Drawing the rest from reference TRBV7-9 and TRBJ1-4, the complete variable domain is DTGVSQNPRHKITKRGQNVTFRCDPISEHNRLYWYRQTLGQGPEFLTYFQNEAQLEKSRLLSDRFSAERPKGSFSTLEIQRTEQGDSAMYLCASSPGLQGEEKLFFGSGTQLSVL.

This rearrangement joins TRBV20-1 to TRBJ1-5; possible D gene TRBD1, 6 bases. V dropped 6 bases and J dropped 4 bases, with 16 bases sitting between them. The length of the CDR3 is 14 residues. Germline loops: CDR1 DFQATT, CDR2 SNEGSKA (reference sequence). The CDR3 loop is CSALWGGDNQPQHF. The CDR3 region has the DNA TGCAGTGCACTTTGGGGGGGCGATAATCAGCCCCAGCATTTT.

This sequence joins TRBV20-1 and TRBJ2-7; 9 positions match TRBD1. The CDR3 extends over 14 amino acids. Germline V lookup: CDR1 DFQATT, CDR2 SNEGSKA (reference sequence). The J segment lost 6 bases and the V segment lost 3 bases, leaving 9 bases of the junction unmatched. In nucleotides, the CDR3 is TGCAGTGCTAGGGGAAAGGGACAGGGAGGCGAGCAGTACTTC. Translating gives CSARGKGQGGEQYF.

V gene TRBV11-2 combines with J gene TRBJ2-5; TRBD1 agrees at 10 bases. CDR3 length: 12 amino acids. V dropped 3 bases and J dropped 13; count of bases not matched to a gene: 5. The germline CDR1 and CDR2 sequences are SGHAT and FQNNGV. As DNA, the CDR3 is TGTGCCAGCAGCTTCCCGGGACAGGGGAGGTACTTC. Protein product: CASSFPGQGRYF. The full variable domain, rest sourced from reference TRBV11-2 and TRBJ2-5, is EAGVAQSPRYKIIEKRQSVAFWCNPISGHATLYWYQQILGQGPKLLIQFQNNGVVDDSQLPKDRFSAERLKGVDSTLKIQPAKLEDSAVYLCASSFPGQGRYFGPGTRLLVL.

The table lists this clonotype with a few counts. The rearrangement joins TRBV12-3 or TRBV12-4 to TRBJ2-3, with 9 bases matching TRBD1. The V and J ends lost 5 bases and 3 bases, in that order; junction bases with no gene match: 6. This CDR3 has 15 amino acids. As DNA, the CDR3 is TGTGCCAGCAGTGAAGACAGGGGGAGGACAGATACGCAGTATTTT. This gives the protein CASSEDRGRTDTQYF.

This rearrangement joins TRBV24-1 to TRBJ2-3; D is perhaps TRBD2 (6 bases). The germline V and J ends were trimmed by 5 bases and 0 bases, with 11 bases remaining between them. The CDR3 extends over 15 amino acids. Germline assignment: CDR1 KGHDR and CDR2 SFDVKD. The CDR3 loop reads CATSGTGRSTDTQYF. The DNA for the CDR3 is TGTGCCACCAGTGGGACCGGGAGAAGCACAGATACGCAGTATTTT.

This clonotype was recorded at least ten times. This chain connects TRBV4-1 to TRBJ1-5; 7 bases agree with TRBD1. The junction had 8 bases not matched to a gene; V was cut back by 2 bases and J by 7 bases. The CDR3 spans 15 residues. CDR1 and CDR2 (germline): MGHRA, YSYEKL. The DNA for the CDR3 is TGCGCCAGCAGCCAACCGACCACAGGGGCACAGCCCCAGCATTTT. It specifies CASSQPTTGAQPQHF.

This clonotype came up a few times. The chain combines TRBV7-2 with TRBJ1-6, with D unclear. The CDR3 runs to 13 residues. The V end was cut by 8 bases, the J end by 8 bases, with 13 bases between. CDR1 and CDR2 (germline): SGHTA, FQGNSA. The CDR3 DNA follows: TGTGCCAGCGAGGCAGTTAGGGATTCACCCCTCCACTTT. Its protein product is CASEAVRDSPLHF.

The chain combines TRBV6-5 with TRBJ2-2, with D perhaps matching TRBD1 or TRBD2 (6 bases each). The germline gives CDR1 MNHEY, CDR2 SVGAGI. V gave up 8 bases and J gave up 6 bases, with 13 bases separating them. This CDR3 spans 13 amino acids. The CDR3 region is CASYNGGAGELFF. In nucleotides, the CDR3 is TGTGCCAGCTACAACGGGGGCGCCGGGGAGCTGTTTTTT.

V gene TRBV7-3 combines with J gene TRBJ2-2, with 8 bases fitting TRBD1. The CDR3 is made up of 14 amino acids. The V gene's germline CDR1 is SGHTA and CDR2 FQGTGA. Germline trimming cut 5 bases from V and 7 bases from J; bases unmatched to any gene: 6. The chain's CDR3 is CASSRTGLNGELFF. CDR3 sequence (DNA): TGTGCCAGCAGCCGGACAGGGTTGAACGGGGAGCTGTTTTTT.

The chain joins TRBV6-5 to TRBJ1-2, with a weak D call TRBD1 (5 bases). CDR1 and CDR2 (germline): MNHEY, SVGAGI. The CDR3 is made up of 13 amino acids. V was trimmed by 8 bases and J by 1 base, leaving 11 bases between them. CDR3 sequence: CASGGADNYGYTF. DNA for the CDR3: TGTGCCAGCGGAGGGGCCGATAACTATGGCTACACCTTC.

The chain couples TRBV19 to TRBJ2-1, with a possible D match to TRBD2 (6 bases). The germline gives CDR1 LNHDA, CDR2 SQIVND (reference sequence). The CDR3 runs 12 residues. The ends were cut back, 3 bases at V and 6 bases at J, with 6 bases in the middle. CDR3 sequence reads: CASSIGSNEQFF. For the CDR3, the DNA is TGTGCCAGTAGTATCGGGAGCAATGAGCAGTTCTTC.

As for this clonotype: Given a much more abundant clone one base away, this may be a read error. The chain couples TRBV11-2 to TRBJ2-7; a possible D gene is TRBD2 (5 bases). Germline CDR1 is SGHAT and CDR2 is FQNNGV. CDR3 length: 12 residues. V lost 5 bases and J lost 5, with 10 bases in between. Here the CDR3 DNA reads TGTGCCAGCAGCCGTACTAGGAACGAGCAGTACTTC. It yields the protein CASSRTRNEQYF.

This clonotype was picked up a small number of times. The CDR3 loop is CSAPRTGGFGNQPQHF. The CDR3 DNA reads TGCAGTGCCCCCCGGACAGGAGGATTTGGCAATCAGCCCCAGCATTTT. V gene TRBV20-1 combines with J gene TRBJ1-5; 7 bases line up with TRBD1. Germline loops: CDR1 DFQATT, CDR2 SNEGSKA (reference sequence). The length of the CDR3 is 16 residues. V shed 6 bases, J shed 2 bases, and the junction held 13 bases outside the gene matches.

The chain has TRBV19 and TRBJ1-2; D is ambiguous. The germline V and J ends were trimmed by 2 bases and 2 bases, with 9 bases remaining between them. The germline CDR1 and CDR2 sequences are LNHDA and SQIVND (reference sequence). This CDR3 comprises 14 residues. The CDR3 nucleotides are TGTGCCAGTAGTATATTACCACCCAACTATGGCTACACCTTC. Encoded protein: CASSILPPNYGYTF.